The rows below give T cell receptor beta chains drawn from one sample of a study of blood T cell repertoires in COVID-19. Assay: immunoSEQ multiplex PCR; the TCRdb copy retains only in-frame clones and omits some. This table has 95,000 to 150,000 clones, 87% appearing once. The sample was peripheral blood. The source of these receptors is a woman aged 70-85 years with acute or convalescent COVID-19. The CDR3 runs from the conserved cysteine through the conserved F or W. D genes are given only for firm matches. Not all rows give a size; the values are once, few, many and, for expanded clones, a class.

CDR3 protein	CDR3 DNA	clone size	J gene	V gene	D gene
CATVGQGQGQPQHF	TGTGCCACGGTAGGGCAGGGTCAGGGTCAGCCCCAGCATTTT	.	TRBJ1-5	TRBV11-3	.
CASSQEIGGEAFF	TGCGCCAGCAGCCAAGAAATAGGGGGAGAAGCTTTCTTT	.	TRBJ1-1	TRBV4-1	.
CASSLLADNEQFF	TGTGCCAGCAGCTTATTAGCGGACAATGAGCAGTTCTTC	.	TRBJ2-1	TRBV7-6	.
CASSLGLTPNTGELFF	TGTGCCAGCAGCTTAGGATTGACACCGAACACCGGGGAGCTGTTTTTT	.	TRBJ2-2	TRBV7-2	.
CASSEDREWQPQHF	TGTGCCAGCAGTGAAGACAGGGAATGGCAGCCCCAGCATTTT	.	TRBJ1-5	TRBV6-1	.
CASSLGTEENTEAFF	TGTGCCAGCAGCCTCGGGACAGAAGAGAACACTGAAGCTTTCTTT	.	TRBJ1-1	TRBV3-1/TRBV3-2	TRBD1
CASRGGGQGAGQPQHF	TGTGCCAGTCGGGGGGGCGGACAGGGGGCCGGGCAGCCCCAGCATTTT	.	TRBJ1-5	TRBV19	TRBD1
CASRQDSGNEQFF	TGTGCCAGTAGACAGGACTCGGGTAATGAGCAGTTCTTC	.	TRBJ2-1	TRBV2	.
CASSAQTGTMTDTQYF	TGCGCCAGCAGCGCTCAGACAGGCACTATGACAGATACGCAGTATTTT	.	TRBJ2-3	TRBV5-1	.
CSVDALRTEAFF	TGCAGCGTTGACGCCCTGAGGACTGAAGCTTTCTTT	few	TRBJ1-1	TRBV29-1	.
CASSQQGTGELFF	TGCGCCAGCAGCCAACAGGGTACCGGGGAGCTGTTTTTT	.	TRBJ2-2	TRBV5-1	.
CASSFQRPGQRLNTEAFF	TGTGCCAGCAGCTTCCAAAGACCGGGACAGCGTTTGAACACTGAAGCTTTCTTT	once	TRBJ1-1	TRBV5-5	TRBD1
CAWSRRGWEYEQYF	TGTGCCTGGTCCCGTAGAGGGTGGGAGTACGAGCAGTACTTC	.	TRBJ2-7	TRBV30	.
CASSLGTTPLHF	TGTGCCAGCAGCCTGGGCACGACACCCCTCCACTTT	.	TRBJ1-6	TRBV13	.
CASSSLLTGIYGYTF	TGTGCCAGCAGTTCACTTCTAACAGGGATCTATGGCTACACCTTC	.	TRBJ1-2	TRBV11-2	.
CASSDLAGITDTQYF	TGTGCCAGCAGTGATTTAGCGGGGATCACAGATACGCAGTATTTT	.	TRBJ2-3	TRBV2	TRBD2
CSVGRGQNTEAFF	TGCAGCGTTGGAAGGGGCCAGAACACTGAAGCTTTCTTT	.	TRBJ1-1	TRBV29-1	.
CASRDYASTDTQYF	TGTGCCAGCAGGGACTACGCTAGCACAGATACGCAGTATTTT	.	TRBJ2-3	TRBV2	.
CASSLGGQPQHF	TGTGCCAGCAGCTTAGGCGGACAGCCCCAGCATTTT	.	TRBJ1-5	TRBV11-3	.
CASYPGGGYTF	TGTGCCAGTTATCCGGGGGGTGGCTACACCTTC	.	TRBJ1-2	TRBV19	.
CASSYIGGTDTQYF	TGTGCCAGCAGCTATATAGGGGGTACAGATACGCAGTATTTT	.	TRBJ2-3	TRBV7-3	.
CASSRYRGGSYEQYF	TGTGCCAGCAGTCGATACAGGGGAGGATCCTACGAGCAGTACTTC	.	TRBJ2-7	TRBV6-2/TRBV6-3	.
CASGLTGTGGNEQFF	TGTGCTAGTGGTCTGACCGGGACAGGGGGAAATGAGCAGTTCTTC	.	TRBJ2-1	TRBV12-5	TRBD1
CASSQGYAYGYTF	TGTGCCAGCAGCCAGGGGTATGCTTATGGCTACACCTTC	.	TRBJ1-2	TRBV12-3/TRBV12-4	.